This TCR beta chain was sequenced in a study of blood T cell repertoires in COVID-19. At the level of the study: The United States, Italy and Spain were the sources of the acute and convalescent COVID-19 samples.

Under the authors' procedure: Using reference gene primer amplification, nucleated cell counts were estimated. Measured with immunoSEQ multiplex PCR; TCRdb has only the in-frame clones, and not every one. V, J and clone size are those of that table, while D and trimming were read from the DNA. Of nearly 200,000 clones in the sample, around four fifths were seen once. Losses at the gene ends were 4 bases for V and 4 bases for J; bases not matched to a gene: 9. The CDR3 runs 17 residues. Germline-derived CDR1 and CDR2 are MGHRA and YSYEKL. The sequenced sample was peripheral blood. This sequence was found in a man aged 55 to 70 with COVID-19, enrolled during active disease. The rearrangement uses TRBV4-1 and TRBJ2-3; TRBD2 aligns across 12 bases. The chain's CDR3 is CASSLSPGLAGADTQYF. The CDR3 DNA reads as TGCGCCAGCAGCCTTTCTCCGGGACTAGCGGGCGCAGATACGCAGTATTTT.